This TCR beta chain is from a study of response to subunit inactivated influenza vaccine. Study-level results: The authors proposed limited new T cell recruitment per seasonal influenza vaccination.

TCRdb re-called the RT-PCR reads through MiXCR, storing one row per CDR3 protein. This table has around 650,000 distinct CDR3 sequences, around a sixth appearing once. The CDR3 spans 14 residues. V lost 8 bases to trimming and J lost 2 bases, with 13 bases between them. This clonotype was counted a few times. The antigen remains unidentified. The TCR sequence derives from a middle-aged man who received an inactivated influenza vaccine. Material: PBMCs from blood, obtained roughly 12 days after vaccination. This sequence joins TRBV12-3 or TRBV12-4 and TRBJ2-1; D is possibly TRBD1 or TRBD2 (6 bases each). The chain's CDR3 is CASVRGTTYNEQFF. CDR3 nucleotides: TGTGCCAGCGTGCGCGGGACAACCTACAATGAGCAGTTCTTC.